Sequencing of this T cell receptor (beta chain) was carried out in a study of technical replicates of blood from several donors. Germline V gene lookup returns CDR1 SGHRS and CDR2 YFSETQ. V shed 5 bases and J shed 2 bases, with 14 bases lying between them. The CDR3 extends over 14 amino acids. Profiling relied on immunoSEQ multiplex PCR, and the TCRdb table lists in-frame clones only, not all of them. There are about 86,000 clones in the sample; roughly 95% occur only once, and about 0.41% lies in the top ten. The chain couples TRBV5-1 to TRBJ2-7; D gene unclear. The sequenced material came from T cells isolated from PBMCs. This TCR came from a human donor in good health. The CDR3 is CASSHEASPYEQYF. As DNA, the CDR3 is TGCGCCAGCAGTCATGAGGCAAGTCCCTACGAGCAGTACTTC.